This TCR beta chain was identified in a study of OX40 agonist ivuxolimab in advanced cancers. As for the study in general: The patients received ivuxolimab by intravenous route every 2 weeks at 0.01 to 10 mg/kg. Cancers in dose escalation were hepatocellular, melanoma, renal cell and head and neck.

The CDR3 totals 17 residues. The germline gives CDR1 WNHNN, CDR2 SYGVQD (reference sequence). Trimming cost V 2 bases and J 4 bases; bases outside gene matches: 6. Profiling relied on immunoSEQ multiplex PCR, and the TCRdb table lists in-frame clones only, not all of them. The sample contains tens of thousands of clones, approximately 83% of which appear only once. The origin of this receptor is an adult with an advanced solid tumor such as melanoma, head and neck, liver or kidney cancer. The starting material was CD4+ or CD8+ T cells sorted from blood, obtained in a trial of the OX40 agonist ivuxolimab. The V gene is TRBV10-1, the J gene TRBJ2-2; TRBD1 aligns across 11 bases. The CDR3 here is CASSESRTGGSTGELFF. The CDR3, as DNA: TGCGCCAGCAGTGAGAGCAGGACAGGGGGCTCCACCGGGGAGCTGTTTTTT.